This entry lists 15 T cell receptor beta chains sequenced from one sample in a study of cytotoxic CD8 clonotypes in ibrutinib-treated CLL. TCRdb's table, derived via immunoSEQ multiplex PCR, lists solely in-frame clones and lacks some. The sample contains over 110,000 clones, around 93% of which appear only once. This specimen was PBMCs, taken after 12 months of ibrutinib treatment. Receptors were obtained from a human donor with chronic lymphocytic leukemia.

The chain joins TRBV2 to TRBJ1-4; D not resolved. Germline lookup yields CDR1 SNHLY and CDR2 FYNNEI. V was cut by 3 bases and J by 8 bases, with 13 bases left in between. The CDR3 is made up of 14 amino acids. CDR3 sequence reads: CASSDSRKQEKLFF. CDR3 DNA sequence: TGTGCCAGCAGTGACAGCCGGAAACAAGAAAAACTGTTTTTT.

V and J are TRBV19 and TRBJ1-2, with unresolved D. From germline, CDR1 is LNHDA and CDR2 SQIVND (reference sequence). Trimming cost V 3 bases and J 9 bases, with 11 bases left between them. The CDR3 extends over 12 amino acids. DNA for the CDR3: TGTGCCAGTAGTATGGACCGGGATAGCTACACCTTC. It specifies CASSMDRDSYTF.

The DNA for the CDR3 is TGTGCCACCAGCGGCAGCCCTAACAGACCCCACTTTTTGACTGAAGCTTTCTTT. It codes for CATSGSPNRPHFLTEAFF. This chain uses TRBV15 with TRBJ1-1; no clear D gene. V lost 5 bases to trimming and J lost 5 bases, with 27 bases between them. Germline assignment: CDR1 LNHNV and CDR2 YYDKDF (reference sequence). The CDR3 consists of 18 residues.

A single count supports this clone. V is TRBV9 and J is TRBJ1-2; D gene uncertain. Germline V gene data show CDR1 as SGDLS and CDR2 as YYNGEE. V was trimmed by 3 bases and J by 3 bases, leaving 6 bases between them. The CDR3 totals 12 residues. CDR3 nucleotides: TGTGCCAGCAGCGAAAGGGACTATGGCTACACCTTC. It codes for CASSERDYGYTF.

The chain links TRBV27 to TRBJ1-5, with TRBD1 identical over 12 bases. CDR3 size: 16 residues. Germline CDR1 and CDR2: MNHEY and SMNVEV (reference sequence). V trimming: 0 bases; J trimming: 6 bases; junction bases outside the gene matches: 3. Here the CDR3 reads CASSLSGTGGLQPQHF. DNA of the CDR3: TGTGCCAGCAGTTTATCGGGGACAGGGGGCCTTCAGCCCCAGCATTTT.

In the case of this clone: The junction and the germline gene differ at one end; a read error may be behind it. V and J are TRBV7-7 and TRBJ2-1; 8 bases map to TRBD1. This CDR3 is 17 amino acids long. Germline CDR1 is SSHAT and CDR2 is FNYEAQ (reference sequence). In DNA form, the CDR3 reads TGTGCTAGCAGCTTAGCCCCCCCAGGGGGCCTCTACAATGAGCAGTTCTTC. Translating it yields CASSLAPPGGLYNEQFF.

The chain is built from TRBV19 and TRBJ1-1; 7 bases align to TRBD1. V lost 6 bases to trimming and J lost 1 base; unmatched junction nucleotides: 8. Germline-derived CDR1 and CDR2 are LNHDA and SQIVND (reference sequence). This CDR3 comprises 15 residues. The CDR3 spells CASRPEGTANTEAFF. The CDR3 DNA reads as TGTGCCAGTAGGCCAGAAGGGACAGCGAACACTGAAGCTTTCTTT.

The rearrangement uses TRBV7-2 and TRBJ2-1; 9 nucleotides agree with TRBD2. CDR1 and CDR2 (germline): SGHTA, FQGNSA. V shed 3 bases and J 4 bases; nucleotides not matched to a gene: 4. This CDR3 has 15 residues. DNA of the CDR3: TGTGCCAGCAGCTTGACTAGCGGAGTTTACAATGAGCAGTTCTTC. This sequence encodes CASSLTSGVYNEQFF.

This chain connects TRBV7-8 to TRBJ2-1, with 9 bases that match TRBD2. The trim removed 5 bases at V and 6 bases at J, leaving 11 bases unmatched. Germline V gene sequence: CDR1 SGHVS, CDR2 FQNEAQ. This CDR3 spans 16 amino acids. CDR3 nucleotides: TGTGCCAGCAGCCTAGTAGCGGGAGCTTCCACCAATGAGCAGTTCTTC. As protein: CASSLVAGASTNEQFF. The full variable domain, its missing parts supplied by reference TRBV7-8 and TRBJ2-1, is GAGVSQSPRYKVAKRGQDVALRCDPISGHVSLFWYQQALGQGPEFLTYFQNEAQLDKSGLPSDRFFAERPEGSVSTLKIQRTQQEDSAVYLCASSLVAGASTNEQFFGPGTRLTVL.

The chain links TRBV6-5 to TRBJ2-7, with 10 positions matching TRBD1. This CDR3 spans 14 amino acids. The trim removed 7 bases at V and 4 bases at J, leaving 7 bases unmatched. Germline values: CDR1 MNHEY, CDR2 SVGAGI. The CDR3 sequence: CASKPGQGSYEQYF. The CDR3 DNA is TGTGCCAGCAAACCGGGACAGGGGAGTTACGAGCAGTACTTC.

This clone was counted once. V gene TRBV7-9 combines with J gene TRBJ1-4; perhaps TRBD1 as D (5 bases). The germline V gene encodes CDR1 SEHNR and CDR2 FQNEAQ (reference sequence). The V end lost 4 bases, the J end lost 4 bases, and 10 bases lay between the germline ends. CDR3 size: 14 residues. CDR3 in DNA: TGTGCCAGCAGCTATGACAGTGTTAATGAAAAACTGTTTTTT. It specifies CASSYDSVNEKLFF.

The V gene is TRBV6-5, the J gene TRBJ2-7; 11 nucleotides line up with TRBD2. The CDR3 length is 15 residues. V shed 5 bases, J shed 2 bases, and the junction held 5 bases outside the gene matches. In germline, CDR1 is MNHEY, CDR2 SVGAGI. The CDR3 sequence: CASSRGTSGAYEQYF. CDR3 nucleotides: TGTGCCAGCAGTCGAGGGACTAGCGGCGCCTACGAGCAGTACTTC.

The chain is built from TRBV7-2 and TRBJ2-3; TRBD2 matches at 11 bases. CDR1 is SGHTA, CDR2 FQGNSA, per germline. The V gene end was trimmed by 6 bases and the J gene end by 1 base; junction bases not matched to a gene: 3. CDR3 length: 15 amino acids. CDR3 residues: CASSTSGRRTDTQYF. CDR3 nucleotides: TGTGCCAGCAGTACTAGCGGGAGACGCACAGATACGCAGTATTTT.

This sequence joins TRBV19 and TRBJ2-3, with 9 bases identical to TRBD1. The germline V gene encodes CDR1 LNHDA and CDR2 SQIVND (reference sequence). J was trimmed by 6 bases and V by 6 bases; bases with no gene match: 10. The CDR3 has 15 residues. The CDR3 nucleotides read TGTGCCAGTAGAATCAGGGGACAGGGCAGCGATACGCAGTATTTT. It translates to CASRIRGQGSDTQYF.

V is TRBV11-2 and J is TRBJ2-3; D ambiguous. Germline V gene lookup returns CDR1 SGHAT and CDR2 FQNNGV. CDR3 length: 15 residues. Trimming stripped 0 bases from V and 2 bases from J, with 9 bases between. The CDR3 loop reads CASSLDGRDTDTQYF. The CDR3 DNA reads as TGTGCCAGCAGCTTAGATGGAAGGGACACAGATACGCAGTATTTT.